Listed below are T cell receptor beta chains from one sample, sequenced in a study of T cell repertoires in cytomegalovirus infection. Their cognate antigens are unknown. One entry per CDR3 protein results from TCRdb running MiXCR on the reads. The repertoire includes around 58,000 distinct CDR3 sequences, roughly a fifth of them detected once, and about 69% sits in the top ten. The sample here was CD8+ T cells from cultured PBMCs, taken from culture after CMV antigen stimulation. Source of these receptors: a human donor in good health (CMV status not recorded). Some clones in this sample may be carry-over from other donors' samples. CDR3s include the opening cysteine and the closing phenylalanine or tryptophan. A D gene is named only where the DNA matches it firmly. Expanded clones are given a class, and other clones once, few, many or no size at all.

v_call	d_call	clone_size	j_call	cdr3_aa	cdr3_nt
TRBV7-2	-	few	TRBJ2-7	CASSFPGNRGYEQYF	TGTGCCAGCAGCTTTCCTGGCAACCGAGGCTACGAGCAGTACTTC
TRBV7-2	TRBD1	few	TRBJ2-7	CASSLDRADEQYF	TGTGCCAGCTCCTTAGACAGGGCGGACGAGCAGTACTTC
TRBV12-3/TRBV12-4	-	-	TRBJ1-1	CASIVGGTEAFF	TGTGCCAGCATTGTCGGAGGCACTGAAGCTTTCTTT
TRBV7-9	-	-	TRBJ1-2	CASSDRSNYGYTF	TGTGCCAGCTCGGACAGAAGCAACTATGGCTACACCTTC
TRBV7-9	TRBD1	-	TRBJ2-7	CASSSGDRGLYEQYF	TGTGCCAGCAGCTCTGGGGACAGGGGCCTCTACGAGCAGTACTTC
TRBV28	-	-	TRBJ1-1	CASTLTGAGTEAFF	TGTGCCAGCACTTTAACCGGGGCAGGAACTGAAGCTTTCTTT
TRBV7-9	TRBD1	-	TRBJ2-5	CASRQGNGETQYF	TGTGCCAGCCGACAGGGGAATGGAGAGACCCAGTACTTC
TRBV7-2	TRBD1	-	TRBJ2-7	CASSLRGPLTGPLNEQYF	TGTGCCAGCAGCTTACGCGGACCCCTGACAGGGCCGTTAAACGAGCAGTACTTC
TRBV7-8	-	-	TRBJ1-5	CASSLGVGQYQPQHF	TGTGCCAGCAGCTTGGGTGTAGGACAGTATCAGCCCCAGCATTTT
TRBV7-9	-	-	TRBJ1-2	CASSLISLPGDGYTF	TGTGCCAGCAGCCTCATCTCTCTGCCAGGGGATGGCTACACCTTC
TRBV7-8	TRBD1	-	TRBJ1-1	CASSLVGTGGTEAFF	TGTGCCAGCAGCTTAGTAGGGACAGGGGGCACTGAAGCTTTCTTT
TRBV7-9	-	once	TRBJ2-4	CASSLAASTKNIQYF	TGTGCCAGCAGCTTGGCGGCCTCCACGAAAAACATTCAGTACTTC
TRBV4-1	TRBD2	few	TRBJ2-7	CASSPQERGGPYEQYF	TGCGCCAGCAGCCCACAGGAGCGGGGGGGCCCCTACGAGCAGTACTTC
TRBV7-6	TRBD2	-	TRBJ2-7	CASSERGALYYEQYF	TGTGCCAGCAGCGAGCGGGGGGCGCTTTACTACGAGCAGTACTTC
TRBV10-2	-	few	TRBJ1-6	CATKPGRVNNSPLHF	TGCGCCACCAAGCCGGGACGAGTAAACAATTCACCCCTCCACTTT
TRBV7-2	-	-	TRBJ1-2	CASQRKVSGGYTF	TGTGCCAGCCAAAGGAAAGTTTCTGGGGGCTACACCTTC
TRBV2	TRBD2	-	TRBJ2-1	CASPNSRLAGTSSYNEQFF	TGTGCCAGCCCCAATTCCCGACTAGCGGGGACCAGCTCCTACAATGAGCAGTTCTTC
TRBV7-2	-	few	TRBJ2-1	CASSLPVNEQFF	TGTGCCAGCAGCTTACCGGTTAATGAGCAGTTCTTC
TRBV30	-	few	TRBJ1-6	CAWSVFGNSPLHF	TGTGCCTGGAGTGTATTTGGGAATTCACCCCTCCACTTT
TRBV7-2	-	-	TRBJ2-2	CASSDETGITGELFF	TGTGCCAGCAGCGACGAGACGGGAATCACCGGGGAGCTGTTTTTT
TRBV7-8	TRBD1	-	TRBJ1-5	CASSFSMGQGTQPQHF	TGTGCCAGCAGCTTTTCTATGGGACAGGGCACTCAGCCCCAGCATTTT
TRBV7-2	-	few	TRBJ1-1	CASSSTYRGTEAFF	TGTGCCAGCAGCTCGACTTACCGGGGCACTGAAGCTTTCTTT
TRBV20-1	TRBD2	-	TRBJ2-1	CSARSLAGALGSYNEQFF	TGCAGTGCTAGAAGTCTAGCGGGGGCCCTGGGCTCCTACAATGAGCAGTTCTTC
TRBV27	-	few	TRBJ1-1	CASSHGAEAFF	TGTGCCAGCAGTCACGGGGCTGAAGCTTTCTTT
TRBV20-1	-	-	TRBJ2-5	CSARGSGGGPQETQYF	TGCAGTGCTAGGGGGTCTGGGGGCGGCCCCCAAGAGACCCAGTACTTC
TRBV7-9	-	few	TRBJ1-6	CASSLGRTGWNSPLHF	TGTGCCAGCAGCTTAGGACGGACGGGATGGAATTCACCCCTCCACTTT
TRBV12-3/TRBV12-4	-	-	TRBJ1-3	CASSLTQGSGNTIYF	TGTGCCAGCAGTTTGACACAGGGTTCTGGAAACACCATATATTTT
TRBV6-1	-	-	TRBJ2-3	CASSPGGYQTDTQYF	TGTGCCAGCAGTCCGGGTGGTTATCAAACAGATACGCAGTATTTT
TRBV7-9	TRBD1	-	TRBJ1-2	CASSLQDRVAGYTF	TGTGCCAGCAGCTTACAGGACAGGGTGGCTGGCTACACCTTC
TRBV7-9	-	few	TRBJ2-5	CASSSSVGGRETQYF	TGTGCCAGCAGCTCCTCGGTGGGGGGCAGGGAGACCCAGTACTTC
TRBV11-2	TRBD1	-	TRBJ1-2	CASSFWDRAFNYGYTF	TGTGCCAGCAGCTTTTGGGACAGGGCGTTTAACTATGGCTACACCTTC
TRBV7-2	TRBD1	few	TRBJ1-4	CASSRTYRGEKLFF	TGTGCCAGCAGCCGGACCTACAGGGGGGAAAAACTGTTTTTT
TRBV7-2	-	-	TRBJ1-5	CASSLSRTEVSNQPQHF	TGTGCCAGCAGCCTCTCTCGCACGGAAGTAAGCAATCAGCCCCAGCATTTT
TRBV2	TRBD1	few	TRBJ2-2	CATRTSGGRAGELFF	TGTGCCACGAGAACCTCAGGGGGCAGAGCCGGGGAGCTGTTTTTT
TRBV6-8	TRBD1	few	TRBJ1-2	CASSYGGQGTDYGYTF	TGTGCCAGCAGTTACGGGGGACAGGGGACGGACTATGGCTACACCTTC
TRBV7-2	-	few	TRBJ2-3	CASSLALVGVGDTQYF	TGTGCCAGCAGCTTAGCGCTGGTGGGGGTGGGGGATACGCAGTATTTT
TRBV6-2/TRBV6-3	TRBD1	-	TRBJ2-7	CASRTALGDSFYEQYF	TGTGCCAGCAGGACCGCGCTCGGGGACAGTTTTTACGAGCAGTACTTC
TRBV7-9	-	-	TRBJ1-2	CASSWGVEPGYTF	TGTGCCAGCAGCTGGGGGGTTGAACCCGGCTACACCTTC
TRBV12-3/TRBV12-4	-	-	TRBJ1-1	CASSLQGWDTEAFF	TGTGCCAGCAGTCTTCAGGGTTGGGACACTGAAGCTTTCTTT
TRBV7-6	-	-	TRBJ1-2	CASSLEMNYGYTF	TGTGCCAGCAGCTTAGAGATGAACTATGGCTACACCTTC
TRBV5-6	-	few	TRBJ1-4	CASSWGDEKLFF	TGTGCCAGCAGCTGGGGGGACGAAAAACTGTTTTTT
TRBV12-3/TRBV12-4	TRBD2	-	TRBJ2-1	CATTGTSEMNEQFF	TGTGCCACCACCGGGACTAGTGAAATGAATGAGCAGTTCTTC
TRBV7-9	-	few	TRBJ2-1	CASSLTNEQFF	TGTGCCAGCAGCCTCACGAATGAGCAGTTCTTC
TRBV2	TRBD1	-	TRBJ2-4	CASSGTDRALDIQYF	TGTGCCAGCAGTGGCACGGACAGGGCGTTAGACATTCAGTACTTC
TRBV7-9	-	many	TRBJ1-4	CASSSSRTGGEKLFF	TGTGCCAGCAGCTCTTCTAGGACGGGAGGGGAAAAACTGTTTTTT
TRBV7-2	-	-	TRBJ1-1	CASSLGGTTEAFF	TGTGCCAGCAGCTTAGGCGGTACCACTGAAGCTTTCTTT
TRBV12-3/TRBV12-4	TRBD1	few	TRBJ2-7	CASSLARDSTYEQYF	TGTGCCAGCAGTTTAGCCCGGGACAGCACCTACGAGCAGTACTTC
TRBV7-9	TRBD2	many	TRBJ2-4	CASSRSGGEGKNIQYF	TGTGCCAGCAGCCGAAGCGGGGGCGAGGGCAAAAACATTCAGTACTTC
TRBV20-1	TRBD1	-	TRBJ1-6	CSARATRGQGISLHF	TGCAGTGCTAGAGCTACCCGGGGACAGGGGATATCCCTCCACTTT
TRBV7-9	-	-	TRBJ1-5	CASSLGGLNQPQHF	TGTGCCAGCAGCTTAGGCGGCTTAAATCAGCCCCAGCATTTT
TRBV18	-	-	TRBJ2-5	CASSLNKETQYF	TGTGCCAGCTCACTTAATAAAGAGACCCAGTACTTC
TRBV6-1	-	-	TRBJ1-5	CASTNFNSNQPQHF	TGTGCCAGCACTAATTTCAATAGCAATCAGCCCCAGCATTTT
TRBV7-8	TRBD1	-	TRBJ2-1	CASSLPYPGQGRSEQFF	TGTGCCAGCAGCTTACCCTACCCGGGACAGGGCCGAAGTGAGCAGTTCTTC
TRBV7-6	-	-	TRBJ2-1	CASSSQRYNEQFF	TGTGCCAGCAGCTCACAGAGATACAATGAGCAGTTCTTC
TRBV7-8	TRBD1	few	TRBJ2-1	CASSPRQGSYNEQFF	TGTGCCAGCAGCCCCAGACAGGGGTCGTACAATGAGCAGTTCTTC